The text below deals with one TCR beta chain. The sample originates from a study of blood T cell repertoires in COVID-19. Overall study: The United States, Italy and Spain provided the acute and convalescent COVID-19 samples. PBMCs, B-cell-depleted T cells, or T cells provided the cDNA or gDNA that made up the material.

The data were produced by immunoSEQ multiplex PCR, yet TCRdb's version contains in-frame clones alone and is incomplete. The sample lists more than 200,000 clones, 84% occurring once. CDR3 length equals 15 residues. After removal of 4 bases from V and 1 base from J, the junction contained 5 bases not matched to a gene. Per the germline V gene, CDR1 is SGHRS and CDR2 is YFSETQ. The sequencing input was peripheral blood. The chain links TRBV5-1 to TRBJ1-1; the match to TRBD1 covers 9 bases. This receptor was obtained from a woman between 35 and 50 years old who had recovered from COVID-19. CDR3 sequence reads: CASSPGQGQNTEAFF. The CDR3, as DNA: TGCGCCAGCAGCCCGGGACAGGGACAGAACACTGAAGCTTTCTTT.